This T cell receptor (beta chain) is drawn from a study of molecular identifiers for immune sequencing clone quantification (dated by TCRdb to the late 2010s). Regarding the research as a whole: For a replicate experiment, RNA from around 20,000 or 99,000 naive CD8 T cells was divided into five aliquots, of which four were sequenced. This methods study used CD8 T cells to benchmark TCR RNA copy counting and molecular-identifier clustering-based TCR repertoire sequencing (MIDCIRS). General findings and caveats noted by the study authors: Even against a background of about 960,000 naive CD8 T cells, spiked-in Jurkat TCR RNA amounting to a single cell's worth was reported to be detectable. Clones above 20 RNA copies held over 98% of molecules in CMV-specific effector cells but under 1% in naive cells. Highly expanded clone sizes could be underestimated if identical TCR molecules share a barcode. Naive libraries contained spiked-in Jurkat TCR RNA (approximately 10 copies' worth), which is not part of the donor repertoire. When barcode sub-clustering was omitted, TCR diversity was inflated by chimeric consensus sequences, with chimeras reaching as high as 47%. Modeling gave about 3.2 recovered TCR RNA copies per cell versus around 10 by digital PCR, implying roughly 29% capture efficiency.

This clonotype came up a few times. Its antigen target is currently unknown. No base quality information exists; no much larger clone differs at one position. Libraries were built with PCR. The sample was run on a NextSeq 500. Preparation of bulk TCR libraries followed a previously described approach, with the TCR primers listed in Table S5. The Qiagen AllPrep DNA/RNA kit was used to purify total RNA. Before analysis, reads from multiple sequencing runs of the same library were pooled. The published analysis was carried out like this. Reads were retained only if the reads had an exact TCR constant sequence, and the retained reads were trimmed to 150 nt and grouped according to their 12-nt molecular barcodes. Within each barcode group, reads were sub-clustered at a 15% Levenshtein threshold, and quality-weighted consensus sequences were built per RNA molecule. Non-functional sequences were filtered out, along with any lower-count sequence sitting one edit away from another sequence. On the basis of fitting two negative binomial distributions, barcode sub-clusters with fewer than 20% of the maximum read count were discarded. TCRdb trimmed public reads at Q25 via fastp, called clones via MiXCR and kept in-frame beta chains. Each CDR3 protein appears once, grouped with its most common genes and DNA. The V and J calls, along with clone size, are taken from TCRdb and not from the paper's own processing. This sample has a few hundred thousand distinct CDR3 sequences in its table, and roughly a quarter of those were observed once. The ten largest clones capture around 0.76% of the sample.

Libraries of naive CD8 T cells were built from approximately 20,000 to 1,000,000 sorted cells, with 10%, 30% or 50% of the purified RNA used. Naive CD8 T cells were FACS-sorted as CD8+CD4-CCR7+CD45RA+ on a BD FACSAria II into RLT Plus buffer. Detection sensitivity was tested by spiking Jurkat RNA equal to roughly 9 TCR copies' worth into samples containing 20,000-1,000,000 naive CD8 T cells. CD8 T cells were enriched with RosetteSep CD8+ T Cell Enrichment Cocktail and Ficoll-Paque, followed by ACK red cell lysis. Per the germline V gene, MNHEY is the CDR1 and SVGAGI is the CDR2. Trimming accounts for 3 bases at V and 2 bases at J, while the number of junction bases matched to no gene is 7. Measured from the cysteine to the phenylalanine, the CDR3 is 15 residues long. The kept DNA is CDR3 alone, 45 bases in frame from the first base.

The V and J genes are TRBV6-5 and TRBJ2-7; TRBD1 matches 7 bases in the middle. This TCR was recovered from a human donor in good health. Some libraries in this study had Jurkat cell RNA spiked in. The material sequenced was naive CD8+ T cells from blood, with Jurkat cell RNA spiked in. The cell subset or site label corresponds to: FACS-sorted CD8+CD4-CCR7+CD45RA+ naive T cells. The nucleotide sequence is TGTGCCAGCAGTTATGAAGGGACAGATCCCTACGAGCAGTACTTC. Translation gives CASSYEGTDPYEQYF.